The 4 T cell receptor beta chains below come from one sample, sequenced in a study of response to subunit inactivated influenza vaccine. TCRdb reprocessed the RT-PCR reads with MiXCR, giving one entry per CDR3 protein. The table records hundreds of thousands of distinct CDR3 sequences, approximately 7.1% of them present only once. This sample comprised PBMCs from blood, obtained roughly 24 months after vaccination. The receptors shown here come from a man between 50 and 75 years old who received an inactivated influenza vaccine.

CDR3 loop: CSVPKGGNTEAFF. The CDR3 nucleotides read TGCAGTGTTCCTAAGGGGGGGAACACTGAAGCTTTCTTT. This chain joins TRBV20-1 and TRBJ1-1; a possible D gene is TRBD1 (6 bases). Germline-derived CDR1 and CDR2 are DFQATT and SNEGSKA (reference sequence). With 7 bases removed from V and 1 base from J, the gap between germline ends came to 13 bases. The CDR3 extends over 13 amino acids.

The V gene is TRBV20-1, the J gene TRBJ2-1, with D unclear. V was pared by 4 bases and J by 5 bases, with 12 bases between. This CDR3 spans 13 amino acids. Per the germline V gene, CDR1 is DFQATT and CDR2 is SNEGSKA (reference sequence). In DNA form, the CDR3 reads TGCAGTGCTAACCTCCAAACCAACAATGAGCAGTTCTTC. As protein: CSANLQTNNEQFF.

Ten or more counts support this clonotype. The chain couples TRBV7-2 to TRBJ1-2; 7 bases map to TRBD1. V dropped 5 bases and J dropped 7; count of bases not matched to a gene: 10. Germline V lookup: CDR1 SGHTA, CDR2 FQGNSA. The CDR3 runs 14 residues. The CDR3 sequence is CASSGYDRVSGYTF. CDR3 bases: TGTGCCAGCAGCGGATACGACAGGGTCTCTGGCTACACCTTC.

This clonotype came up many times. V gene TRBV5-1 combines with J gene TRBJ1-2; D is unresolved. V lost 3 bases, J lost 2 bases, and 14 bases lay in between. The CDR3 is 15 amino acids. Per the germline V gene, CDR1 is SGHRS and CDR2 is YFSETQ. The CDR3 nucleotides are TGCGCCAGCAGCTCGGATGGCGATCCAAACTATGGCTACACCTTC. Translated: CASSSDGDPNYGYTF.